This TCR beta chain was sequenced for a study of spatial heterogeneity in lung cancer. TCRdb reprocessed the 5' RACE reads via MiXCR and lists one record per CDR3 protein. The sample has approximately 10,000 distinct CDR3 sequences, less than 7.5% seen once. There are a few counts of this clonotype. Its antigen remains unidentified. Findings of the study overall: Expanded alpha and beta TCR counts within tumors tracked tumor mutation counts.

Time point denoted: sample taken at primary tumor resection. Whole RNA came from tumor, nontumor lung or frozen PBMC and was sequenced without being sorted. V was clipped by 2 bases and J by 5 bases, with 9 bases between them. The length of the CDR3 is 13 residues. CDR1 MNHEY and CDR2 SVGEGT come from the germline V gene. The sequencing here drew on lung tumor tissue, taken at surgery. The sequence came from a female donor with early-stage non-small cell lung cancer. This sequence joins TRBV6-2 or TRBV6-3 and TRBJ1-2; D is unresolved. The CDR3 spells CASSYRGRYGYTF. The CDR3, as DNA: TGTGCCAGCAGTTACCGGGGTCGGTATGGCTACACCTTC.